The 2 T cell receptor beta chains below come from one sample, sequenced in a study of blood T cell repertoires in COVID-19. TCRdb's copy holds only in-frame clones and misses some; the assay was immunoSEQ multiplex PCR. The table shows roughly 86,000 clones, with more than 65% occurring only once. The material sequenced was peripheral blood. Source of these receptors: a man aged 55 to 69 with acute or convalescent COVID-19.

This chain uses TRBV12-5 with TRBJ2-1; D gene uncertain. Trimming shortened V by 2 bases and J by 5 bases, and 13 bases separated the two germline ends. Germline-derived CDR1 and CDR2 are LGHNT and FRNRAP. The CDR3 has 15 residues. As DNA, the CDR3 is TGTGCTAGTGGTTTGCCCCACATAACTAACAATGAGCAGTTCTTC. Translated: CASGLPHITNNEQFF.

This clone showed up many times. CDR3: CASSDGAQGRSFYSNQPQHF. The CDR3 DNA is TGTGCCAGCAGTGACGGGGCACAGGGGCGATCATTTTATAGCAATCAGCCCCAGCATTTT. The V and J genes are TRBV6-4 and TRBJ1-5; 7 nucleotides match TRBD1. CDR1 MRHNA and CDR2 SNTAGT come from the germline V gene. V shed 2 bases and J 0 bases; nucleotides not matched to a gene: 16. The CDR3 contains 20 residues.